Sequencing of this T cell receptor beta chain was carried out in a study of identical twins. The CDR3 contains 16 residues. V was trimmed by 5 bases and J by 1 base, leaving 15 bases between them. Germline assignment: CDR1 MDHEN and CDR2 SYDVKM. Worth noting for this clonotype: Its antigen is currently unknown.

Findings and limits, study-wide: Modelling approaches yielded underestimates of out-of-frame TCR alpha sharing between monozygotic twins.

TCRdb called the 5' RACE reads again in MiXCR, with one record for every CDR3 protein. This sample yields about 550,000 distinct CDR3 sequences, of which under 25% are seen a single time; about 0.48% belongs to the top ten. This sample was shared with a second study, whose subject was yellow fever vaccine responses in identical twins.

The clonotype comes from a young woman in good health. The chain has TRBV28 and TRBJ2-1; perhaps TRBD2 as D (6 bases). The sequenced sample was CD4+ T cells sorted from blood. CDR3 in DNA: TGTGCCAGCAGTCCTCCGACTAGTTGGTCCTACAATGAGCAGTTCTTC. This codes for CASSPPTSWSYNEQFF.